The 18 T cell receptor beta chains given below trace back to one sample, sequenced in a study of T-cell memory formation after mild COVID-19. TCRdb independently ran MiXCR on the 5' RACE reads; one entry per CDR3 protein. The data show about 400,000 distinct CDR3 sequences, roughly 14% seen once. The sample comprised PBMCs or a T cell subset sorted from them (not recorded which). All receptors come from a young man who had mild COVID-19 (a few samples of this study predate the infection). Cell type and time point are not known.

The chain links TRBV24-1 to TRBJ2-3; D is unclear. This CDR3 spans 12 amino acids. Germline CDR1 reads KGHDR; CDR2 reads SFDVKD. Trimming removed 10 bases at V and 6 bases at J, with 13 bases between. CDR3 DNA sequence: TGTGCCACAAGAGACGGGTCGGATACGCAGTATTTT. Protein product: CATRDGSDTQYF.

The chain's CDR3 is CASSIRGGNQPQHF. The CDR3 DNA sequence: TGTGCCAGCAGCATACGGGGTGGCAATCAGCCCCAGCATTTT. The chain couples TRBV13 to TRBJ1-5; D is ambiguous. Germline CDR1 PRHDT, CDR2 FYEKMQ (reference sequence). The CDR3 is 14 amino acids. Between the trimmed V and J ends, which lost 5 bases and 2 bases, there was a span of 10 bases.

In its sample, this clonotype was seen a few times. The CDR3 nucleotides read TGCAGCGTTGGGGAAGGGCACTCACCCCTCCACTTT. This sequence encodes CSVGEGHSPLHF. The V call is TRBV29-1, the J call TRBJ1-6, with D unresolved. The germline V and J ends were trimmed by 4 bases and 10 bases, with 11 bases remaining between them. Germline V gives CDR1 SQVTM, CDR2 ANQGSEA. The length of the CDR3 is 12 residues.

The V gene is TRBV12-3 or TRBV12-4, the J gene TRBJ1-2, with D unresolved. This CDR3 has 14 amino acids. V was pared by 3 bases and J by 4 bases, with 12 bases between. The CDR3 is CASSFAGISYGYTF. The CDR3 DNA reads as TGTGCCAGCAGTTTTGCCGGGATCTCCTATGGCTACACCTTC.

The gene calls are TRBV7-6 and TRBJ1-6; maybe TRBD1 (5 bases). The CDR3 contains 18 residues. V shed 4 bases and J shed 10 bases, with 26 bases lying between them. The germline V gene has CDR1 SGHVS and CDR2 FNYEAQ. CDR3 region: CASSWVRDAHTTGSPLHF. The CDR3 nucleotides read TGTGCCAGCAGCTGGGTCCGGGACGCACATACAACCGGGTCACCCCTCCACTTT.

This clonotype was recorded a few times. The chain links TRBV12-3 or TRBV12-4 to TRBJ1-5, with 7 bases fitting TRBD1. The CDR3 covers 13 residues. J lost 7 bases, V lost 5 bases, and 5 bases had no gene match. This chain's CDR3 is CASSPEGGQPQHF. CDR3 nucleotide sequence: TGTGCCAGCAGTCCCGAAGGGGGCCAGCCCCAGCATTTT.

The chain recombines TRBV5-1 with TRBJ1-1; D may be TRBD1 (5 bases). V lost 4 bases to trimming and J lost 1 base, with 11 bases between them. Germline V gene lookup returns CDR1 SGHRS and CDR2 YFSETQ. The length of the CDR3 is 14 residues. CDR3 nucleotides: TGCGCCAGCAGCCCCCCAGACAGGAACACTGAAGCTTTCTTT. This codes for CASSPPDRNTEAFF.

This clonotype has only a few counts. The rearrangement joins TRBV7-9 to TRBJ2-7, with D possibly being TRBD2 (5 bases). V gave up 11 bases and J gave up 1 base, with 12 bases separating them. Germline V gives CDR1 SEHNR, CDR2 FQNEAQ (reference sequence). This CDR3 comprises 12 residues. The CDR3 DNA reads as TGTGCCTGCGGGTGGGGTTCCTACGAGCAGTACTTC. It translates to CACGWGSYEQYF.

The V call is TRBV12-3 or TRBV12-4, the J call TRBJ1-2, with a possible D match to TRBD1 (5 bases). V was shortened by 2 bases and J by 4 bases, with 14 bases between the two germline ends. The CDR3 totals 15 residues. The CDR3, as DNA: TGTGCCAGCAGTTTACGATCCTCAGGGTTCTATGGCTACACCTTC. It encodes CASSLRSSGFYGYTF.

The CDR3 bases are TGTGCCACCAGCGGGTCCCCCACAGATACGCAGTATTTT. It is translated as CATSGSPTDTQYF. This chain links TRBV24-1 with TRBJ2-3; D is ambiguous. This CDR3 contains 13 residues. Per the germline V gene, CDR1 is KGHDR and CDR2 is SFDVKD. Trimming cost V 7 bases and J 2 bases, with 9 bases left between them.

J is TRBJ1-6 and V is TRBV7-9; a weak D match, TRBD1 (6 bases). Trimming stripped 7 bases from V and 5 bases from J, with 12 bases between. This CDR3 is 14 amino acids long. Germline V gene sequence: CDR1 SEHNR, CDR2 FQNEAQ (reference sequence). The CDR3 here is CASKGGSDNSPLHF. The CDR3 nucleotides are TGTGCCAGCAAAGGGGGATCGGATAATTCACCCCTCCACTTT.

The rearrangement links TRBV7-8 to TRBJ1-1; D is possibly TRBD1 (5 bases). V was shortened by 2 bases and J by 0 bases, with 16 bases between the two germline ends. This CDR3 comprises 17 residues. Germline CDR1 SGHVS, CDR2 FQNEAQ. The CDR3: CASSLTLRQYMNTEAFF. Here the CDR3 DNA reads TGTGCCAGCAGCTTAACCCTCAGACAGTACATGAACACTGAAGCTTTCTTT.

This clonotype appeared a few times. CDR3 coding DNA: TGCAGTGCTAGAGCGGCGACAGGGGTCGGCTACACCTTC. Its protein is CSARAATGVGYTF. The chain links TRBV20-1 to TRBJ1-2, with 8 bases fitting TRBD1. Trimming cost V 1 base and J 8 bases; bases outside gene matches: 6. Looked up from germline, CDR1 is DFQATT and CDR2 is SNEGSKA (reference sequence). The CDR3 sequence is 13 residues long.

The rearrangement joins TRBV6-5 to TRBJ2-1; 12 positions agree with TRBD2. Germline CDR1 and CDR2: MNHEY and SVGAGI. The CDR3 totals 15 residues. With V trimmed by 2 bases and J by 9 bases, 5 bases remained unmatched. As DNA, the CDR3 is TGTGCCAGCAGTTACGAGACTAGCGGGGGATTTGAGCAGTTCTTC. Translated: CASSYETSGGFEQFF.

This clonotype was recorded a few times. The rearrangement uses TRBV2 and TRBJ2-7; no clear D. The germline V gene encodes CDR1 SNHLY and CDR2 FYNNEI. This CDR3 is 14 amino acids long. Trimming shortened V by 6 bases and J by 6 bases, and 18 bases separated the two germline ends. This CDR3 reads CASRDLGSKSEQYF. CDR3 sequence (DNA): TGTGCCAGCAGAGACCTCGGGTCGAAAAGCGAGCAGTACTTC.

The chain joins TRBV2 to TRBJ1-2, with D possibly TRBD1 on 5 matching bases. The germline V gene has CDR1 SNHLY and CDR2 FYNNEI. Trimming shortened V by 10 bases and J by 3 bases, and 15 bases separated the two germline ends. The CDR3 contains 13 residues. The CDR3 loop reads CATTTREDYGYTF. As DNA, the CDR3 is TGTGCCACCACGACCAGGGAAGACTATGGCTACACCTTC.

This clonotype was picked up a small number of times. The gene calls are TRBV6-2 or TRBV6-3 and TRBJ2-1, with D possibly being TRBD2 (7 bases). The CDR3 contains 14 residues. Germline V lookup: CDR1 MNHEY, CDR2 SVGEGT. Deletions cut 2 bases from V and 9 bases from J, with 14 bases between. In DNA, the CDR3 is TGTGCCAGCAGTTACGGGAGGGGGGAAACTGAGCAGTTCTTC. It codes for CASSYGRGETEQFF.

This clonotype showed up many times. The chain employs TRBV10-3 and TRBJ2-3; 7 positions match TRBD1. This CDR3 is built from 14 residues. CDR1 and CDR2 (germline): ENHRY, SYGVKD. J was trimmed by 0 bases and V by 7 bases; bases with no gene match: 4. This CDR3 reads CAITRTGSTDTQYF. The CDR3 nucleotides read TGTGCCATCACTCGGACAGGAAGCACAGATACGCAGTATTTT.